This T cell receptor (delta chain) stems from a study of Vδ1+ human thymocytes. Study-wide points: Highly polyclonal TRG and TRD repertoires with Gaussian CDR3 length distributions appeared in thymus. Thymic delta-chain repertoires held roughly 19% Vdelta2 sequences and few Vdelta3, despite high sort purity.

Concerning this clone itself: Its matching antigen is unknown.

This CDR3 spans 19 amino acids. V shed 0 bases and J 1 base; nucleotides not matched to a gene: 16. Germline V lookup: CDR1 GEAIGNYY, CDR2 EKD. Sequences come from RNA converted to cDNA by reverse transcription. Multiplex PCR used pooled V-gene forward primers and a constant-region reverse primer to amplify CDR3s. TCRdb made new clone calls on the multiplex PCR reads using CATT. This table holds more than 25,000 delta-chain clones, more than 6.5% found once. Thymocytes were sorted as CD3+ TCRVdelta1+ TCRVdelta2- after alphabeta T cell depletion. The specimen sequenced was Vdelta1+ gamma-delta thymocytes from the thymus. Subset given: FACS-sorted CD3+ TCRalphabeta- TCRVdelta1+ TCRVdelta2- thymocytes. The sequence was obtained from a girl less than two years old who had congenital heart surgery. The chain couples TRDV2 to TRDJ1, with TRDD3 identical over 7 bases. The CDR3 loop is CACDTLLRSGYARTDKLIF. As DNA, the CDR3 is TGTGCCTGTGACACCCTCCTCAGGAGTGGATACGCGCGCACCGATAAACTCATCTTT.